The TCR beta chain under discussion was sequenced for a study of CD8+CD57+ T cells in acquired aplastic anemia. Previously, flow cytometry had revealed CD8+CD57+ cell expansion in the patients chosen for sequencing. The germline V gene has CDR1 SGHKS and CDR2 YYEKEE (reference sequence). The CDR3 runs 14 residues. The V and J ends lost 4 bases and 4 bases respectively, with 14 bases between them. Genomic DNA was employed as the template in profiling TCR beta VDJ and CDR3. TCRdb called the reads again in MiXCR, with one record for every CDR3 protein. The table has over 150,000 distinct CDR3 sequences, roughly 60% seen once; the top ten hold about 44%.

The V gene is TRBV5-5, the J gene TRBJ1-2; D gene unclear. The sequenced material came from sorted CD4+, CD8+, or CD8+CD57+ T cells (not recorded which) from PBMCs. The source of this sequence is a human donor with aplastic anemia. CDR3 residues: CASSRLLLGYGYTF. Here the CDR3 DNA reads TGTGCCAGCAGCCGACTACTTCTGGGCTATGGCTACACCTTC.